Here is one T cell receptor beta chain with its context. These data belong to a study of blood T cell repertoires in COVID-19. Sequencing used immunoSEQ multiplex PCR; TCRdb keeps in-frame clones, though not all of them. Here the sample spans some 70,000 clones, 87% being singletons. The CDR3 runs to 14 residues. V lost 8 bases and J lost 3; bases outside the gene matches: 6. CDR1 is MDHEN and CDR2 is SYDVKM in the germline V gene. The material sequenced was peripheral blood. This TCR came from a woman aged 45-65 years with COVID-19, enrolled during active disease. This chain joins TRBV28 and TRBJ2-2, with 7 nucleotides matching TRBD1. In DNA, the CDR3 is TGTGCCAGCCTGAGGGGGCTGGACACCGGGGAGCTGTTTTTT. The encoded protein is CASLRGLDTGELFF.